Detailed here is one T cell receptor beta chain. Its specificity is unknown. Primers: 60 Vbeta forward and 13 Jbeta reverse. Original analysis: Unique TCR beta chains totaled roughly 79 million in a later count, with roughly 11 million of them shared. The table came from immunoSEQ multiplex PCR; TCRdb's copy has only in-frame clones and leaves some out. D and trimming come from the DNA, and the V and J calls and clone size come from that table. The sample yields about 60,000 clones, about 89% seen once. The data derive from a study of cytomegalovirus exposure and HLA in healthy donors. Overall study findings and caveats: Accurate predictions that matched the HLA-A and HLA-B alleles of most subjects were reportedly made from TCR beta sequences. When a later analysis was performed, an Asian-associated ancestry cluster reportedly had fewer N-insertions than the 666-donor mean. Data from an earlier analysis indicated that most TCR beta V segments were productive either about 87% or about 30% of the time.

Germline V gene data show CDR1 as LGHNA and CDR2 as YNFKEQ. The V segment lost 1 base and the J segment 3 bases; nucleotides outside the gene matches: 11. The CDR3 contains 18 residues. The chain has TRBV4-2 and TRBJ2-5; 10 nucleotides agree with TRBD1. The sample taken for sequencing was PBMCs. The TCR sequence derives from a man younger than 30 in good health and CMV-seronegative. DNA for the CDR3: TGTGCCAGCAGCCAAGTGGGACAGGGGCTGGTAGGCGAAGAGACCCAGTACTTC. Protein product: CASSQVGQGLVGEETQYF.